This entry concerns a single T cell receptor beta chain. Antigen: not known. This sample is part of a study of Ad26.COV2.S vaccination and SARS-CoV-2 variants. At the level of the study: The study gave Ad26.COV2.S intramuscularly, once or twice 56 days apart. General study findings and limits: Measures of TCR breadth and depth may have fallen short of total T cell responses.

The CDR3 runs 13 residues. In germline, CDR1 is GTSNPN, CDR2 SVGIG (reference sequence). V gave up 0 bases and J gave up 8 bases; unmatched junction bases: 3. The table came from immunoSEQ multiplex PCR; TCRdb's copy has only in-frame clones and leaves some out. In the table there are hundreds of thousands of clones, approximately 85% of which are singletons. Indicated treatment: about 20 received Ad26.COV2.S at low or high dose, single or two shots; about five received placebo; per-sample allocation not given. On day 63 after the first injection, vaccine and placebo recipients gave samples. This receptor was identified in a person aged 18-65 years who received the Ad26.COV2.S COVID-19 vaccine or a placebo. The input for sequencing was peripheral blood, taken in a trial of Ad26.COV2.S vaccine versus placebo. This rearrangement joins TRBV30 to TRBJ1-4, with 7 bases aligning to TRBD1. CDR3 residues: CAWSVGRGEKLFF. CDR3 DNA sequence: TGTGCCTGGAGTGTAGGCAGGGGGGAAAAACTGTTTTTT. Complete variable domain (other parts from reference TRBV30 and TRBJ1-4): SQTIHQWPATLVQPVGSPLSLECTVEGTSNPNLYWYRQAAGRGLQLLFYSVGIGQISSEVPQNLSASRPQDRQFILSSKKLLLSDSGFYLCAWSVGRGEKLFFGSGTQLSVL.